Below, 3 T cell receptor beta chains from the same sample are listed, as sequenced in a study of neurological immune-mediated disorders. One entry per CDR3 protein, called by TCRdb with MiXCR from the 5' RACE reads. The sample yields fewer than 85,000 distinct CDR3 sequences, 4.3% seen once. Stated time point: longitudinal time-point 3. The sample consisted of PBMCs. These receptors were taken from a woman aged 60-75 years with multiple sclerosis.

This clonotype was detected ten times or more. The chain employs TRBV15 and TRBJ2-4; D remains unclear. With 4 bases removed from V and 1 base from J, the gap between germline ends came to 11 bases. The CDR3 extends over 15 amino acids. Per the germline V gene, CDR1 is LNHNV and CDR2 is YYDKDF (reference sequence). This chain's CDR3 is CATSMGGMAKNIQYF. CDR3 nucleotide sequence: TGTGCCACCAGCATGGGTGGGATGGCCAAAAACATTCAGTACTTC.

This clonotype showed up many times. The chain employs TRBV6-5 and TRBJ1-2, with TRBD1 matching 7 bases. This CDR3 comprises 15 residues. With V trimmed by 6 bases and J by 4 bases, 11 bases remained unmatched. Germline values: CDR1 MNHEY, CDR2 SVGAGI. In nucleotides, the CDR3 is TGTGCCAGCAGACCACAGGGGAAGGGACTCTATGGCTACACCTTC. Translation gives CASRPQGKGLYGYTF.

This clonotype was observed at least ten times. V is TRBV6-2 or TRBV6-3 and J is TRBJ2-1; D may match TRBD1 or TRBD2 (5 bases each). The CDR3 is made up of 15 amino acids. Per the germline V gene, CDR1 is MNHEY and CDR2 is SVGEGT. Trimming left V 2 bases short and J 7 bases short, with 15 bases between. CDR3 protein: CASSYAGAGVNEQFF. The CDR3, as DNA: TGTGCCAGCAGTTACGCCGGGGCGGGTGTGAATGAGCAGTTCTTC.